The rows below give T cell receptor beta chains drawn from one sample of a study of identical twins. TCRdb re-called the 5' RACE reads with MiXCR, one entry per CDR3 protein. The table records about 470,000 distinct CDR3 sequences, 20% to 30% of them present only once. This sample was also put to use in a study of T cells expressing NK-cell markers.

Sequencing used CD4+ T cells sorted from blood. The source is a woman in her late teens or twenties in good health. Each CDR3 is given with its conserved first and last residue. A D gene is named only where the DNA matches it firmly. Clone size is stated in some rows and not others, as once, few, many or a class when expanded.

DNA: TGTGCCAGCAGCTTAAGGACTCTCTACAATGAGCAGTTCTTC
CDR3: CASSLRTLYNEQFF
V: TRBV7-2
J: TRBJ2-1
size: NA
D: NA

DNA: TGTGCCAGCAGTTACCGTCGGCTGAACACTGAAGCTTTCTTT
CDR3: CASSYRRLNTEAFF
V: TRBV6-8
J: TRBJ1-1
size: NA
D: NA

DNA: TGTGCCAGCAGCGTAGGGGACTTCGAGACCCAGTACTTC
CDR3: CASSVGDFETQYF
V: TRBV9
J: TRBJ2-5
size: NA
D: NA

DNA: TGCAGCGTTGATAGACAGGGTGGCACTGAAGCTTTCTTT
CDR3: CSVDRQGGTEAFF
V: TRBV29-1
J: TRBJ1-1
size: NA
D: TRBD1

DNA: TGTGCCAGCAGTTACCTCGGGTCCTCGGGAACTGAAGCTTTCTTT
CDR3: CASSYLGSSGTEAFF
V: TRBV6-5
J: TRBJ1-1
size: NA
D: NA

DNA: TGTGCCAGCGCCCCTACTAGCGGGGGGGCGCGGGAGCAGTACTTC
CDR3: CASAPTSGGAREQYF
V: TRBV18
J: TRBJ2-7
size: many
D: TRBD2

DNA: TGTGCCAGCAGTTTAATACCCACCGGGGAGCTGTTTTTT
CDR3: CASSLIPTGELFF
V: TRBV27
J: TRBJ2-2
size: few
D: NA

DNA: TGTGCCAGCAGTGACTCCGGGACTAACACCGGGGAGCTGTTTTTT
CDR3: CASSDSGTNTGELFF
V: TRBV6-4
J: TRBJ2-2
size: few
D: NA

DNA: TGTGCCAGCAGCCAAGTGGGTTCACCCCTCCACTTT
CDR3: CASSQVGSPLHF
V: TRBV3-1
J: TRBJ1-6
size: NA
D: NA

DNA: TGTGCCAGTACCATTGTTCCTGGGAGGGGTGGTAATGAGCAGTTCTTC
CDR3: CASTIVPGRGGNEQFF
V: TRBV7-8
J: TRBJ2-1
size: few
D: TRBD2

DNA: TGCAGTGCTAGAAAGACAGGGACCAATAATTCACCCCTCCACTTT
CDR3: CSARKTGTNNSPLHF
V: TRBV20-1
J: TRBJ1-6
size: NA
D: TRBD1

DNA: TGTGCCAGCAGCCAAAGGAACATGAACACTGAAGCTTTCTTT
CDR3: CASSQRNMNTEAFF
V: TRBV4-2
J: TRBJ1-1
size: many
D: NA

DNA: TGCTCTTCGTGGGGCGGGGGGGCCGCAGATACGCAGTATTTT
CDR3: CSSWGGGAADTQYF
V: TRBV20-1
J: TRBJ2-3
size: few
D: TRBD2

DNA: TGTGCCAGCAGTAATCAGGGGGTGGGCAATGAGCAGTTCTTC
CDR3: CASSNQGVGNEQFF
V: TRBV6-1
J: TRBJ2-1
size: few
D: TRBD1

DNA: TGTGCCATCAGTGAGTCGGTCGGGACTAGCAATCAGCCCCAGCATTTT
CDR3: CAISESVGTSNQPQHF
V: TRBV10-3
J: TRBJ1-5
size: few
D: NA

DNA: TGTGCCAGCAGCCAACGGGCAGGGAGTTGGTACGAGCAGTACTTC
CDR3: CASSQRAGSWYEQYF
V: TRBV7-2
J: TRBJ2-7
size: few
D: NA

DNA: TGCAGTGCTAGCATCCCCCCGTCTAGCAGAAACATTCAGTACTTC
CDR3: CSASIPPSSRNIQYF
V: TRBV20-1
J: TRBJ2-4
size: few
D: NA

DNA: TGCAGTGCTCCGGGACTAGCGTCATCCTCGAATGAGCAGTTCTTC
CDR3: CSAPGLASSSNEQFF
V: TRBV20-1
J: TRBJ2-1
size: few
D: TRBD2

DNA: TGTGCCAGCAGTTTAGCGGAGGGAGGCTATGGCTACACCTTC
CDR3: CASSLAEGGYGYTF
V: TRBV12-3/TRBV12-4
J: TRBJ1-2
size: many
D: NA

DNA: TGTGCCAGCAGCCAAAGAAGGCTAGCGGGAGCCCATGAGCAGTTCTTC
CDR3: CASSQRRLAGAHEQFF
V: TRBV7-2
J: TRBJ2-1
size: few
D: TRBD2

DNA: TGTGCCAGCAGCTTAGGCCCGGGACGGATAAGCTACGAGCAGTACTTC
CDR3: CASSLGPGRISYEQYF
V: TRBV7-8
J: TRBJ2-7
size: NA
D: NA

DNA: TGCAGTGGGGGGAAAACTAATTCACCCCTCCACTTT
CDR3: CSGGKTNSPLHF
V: TRBV20-1
J: TRBJ1-6
size: once
D: NA

DNA: TGCGCCAGCAGCTTCTCCATACACAATAATTCACCCCTCCACTTT
CDR3: CASSFSIHNNSPLHF
V: TRBV5-1
J: TRBJ1-6
size: NA
D: NA

DNA: TGTGCCAGCAGCCAACATGAACCCGGGCCTAGCAGAGGGGATACGCAGTATTTT
CDR3: CASSQHEPGPSRGDTQYF
V: TRBV14
J: TRBJ2-3
size: NA
D: NA

DNA: TGTGCCAGCAGCGTAGCTCACGGACCCGAAGAGACCCAGTACTTC
CDR3: CASSVAHGPEETQYF
V: TRBV9
J: TRBJ2-5
size: NA
D: NA

DNA: TGTGCCAGCAGCCAAATGGCACAGGGAACTGAGCAGTTCTTC
CDR3: CASSQMAQGTEQFF
V: TRBV3-1
J: TRBJ2-1
size: NA
D: NA

DNA: TGTGCCATCAGTGCGGGGGATCGAAATACGCAGTATTTT
CDR3: CAISAGDRNTQYF
V: TRBV10-3
J: TRBJ2-3
size: NA
D: NA

DNA: TGTGCCAGCAGCGAAGTAGCGGGAGGGCAAGACATTCAGTACTTC
CDR3: CASSEVAGGQDIQYF
V: TRBV3-1
J: TRBJ2-4
size: few
D: TRBD2

DNA: TGTGCCAGCAGTTTAGCAGAGGGAGGTTACGAGCAGTACTTC
CDR3: CASSLAEGGYEQYF
V: TRBV12-3/TRBV12-4
J: TRBJ2-7
size: many
D: NA

DNA: TGTGCCAGCAGCGGACAAGGTCCCACTGGAGATACGCAGTATTTT
CDR3: CASSGQGPTGDTQYF
V: TRBV7-8
J: TRBJ2-3
size: once
D: NA

DNA: TGCAGTGCCCAGTTCGGGGGGGCCGTAGATACGCAGTATTTT
CDR3: CSAQFGGAVDTQYF
V: TRBV20-1
J: TRBJ2-3
size: few
D: TRBD2